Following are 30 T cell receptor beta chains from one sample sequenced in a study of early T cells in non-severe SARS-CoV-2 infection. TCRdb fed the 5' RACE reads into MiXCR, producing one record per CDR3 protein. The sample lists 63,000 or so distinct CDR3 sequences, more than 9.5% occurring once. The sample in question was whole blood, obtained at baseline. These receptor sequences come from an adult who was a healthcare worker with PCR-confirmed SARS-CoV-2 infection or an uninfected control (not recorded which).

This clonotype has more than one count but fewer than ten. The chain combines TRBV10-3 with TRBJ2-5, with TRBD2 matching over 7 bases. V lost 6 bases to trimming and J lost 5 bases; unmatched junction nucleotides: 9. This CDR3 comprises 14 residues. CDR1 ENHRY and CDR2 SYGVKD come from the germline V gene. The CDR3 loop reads CAIRAGVLGETQYF. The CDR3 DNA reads TGTGCCATCAGGGCGGGAGTCCTTGGTGAGACCCAGTACTTC.

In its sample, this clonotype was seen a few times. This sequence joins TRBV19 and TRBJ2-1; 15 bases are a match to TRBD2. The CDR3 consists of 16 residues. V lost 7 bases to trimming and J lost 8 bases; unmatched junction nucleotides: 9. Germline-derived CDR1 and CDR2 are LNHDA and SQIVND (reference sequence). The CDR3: CASIRTSGRGLDEQFF. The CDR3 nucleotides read TGTGCCAGTATCAGGACTAGCGGGAGGGGCTTGGATGAGCAGTTCTTC.

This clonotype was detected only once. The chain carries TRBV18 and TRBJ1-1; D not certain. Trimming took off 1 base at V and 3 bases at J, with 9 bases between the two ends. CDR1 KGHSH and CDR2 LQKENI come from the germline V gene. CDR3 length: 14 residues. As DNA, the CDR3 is TGTGCCAGCTCACCACTGATGGCCGACACTGAAGCTTTCTTT. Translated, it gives CASSPLMADTEAFF.

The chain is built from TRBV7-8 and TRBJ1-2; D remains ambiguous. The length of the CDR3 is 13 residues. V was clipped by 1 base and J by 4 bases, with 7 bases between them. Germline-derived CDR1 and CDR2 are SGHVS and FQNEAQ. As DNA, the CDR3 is TGTGCCAGCAGCTTAGGGAAAGGCTATGGCTACACCTTC. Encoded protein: CASSLGKGYGYTF.

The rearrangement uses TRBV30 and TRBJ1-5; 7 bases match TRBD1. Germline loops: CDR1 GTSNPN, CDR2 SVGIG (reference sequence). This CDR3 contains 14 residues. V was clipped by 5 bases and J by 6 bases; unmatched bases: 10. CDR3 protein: CAWGPGGKGQPQHF. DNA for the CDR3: TGTGCCTGGGGCCCAGGGGGTAAGGGTCAGCCCCAGCATTTT.

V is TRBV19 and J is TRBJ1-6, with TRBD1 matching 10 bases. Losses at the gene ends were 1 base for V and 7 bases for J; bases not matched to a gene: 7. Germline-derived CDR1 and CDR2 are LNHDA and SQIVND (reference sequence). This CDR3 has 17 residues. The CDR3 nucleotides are TGTGCCAGTAGTATAGGCCGAGACAGGGGGCCGAATTCACCCCTCCACTTT. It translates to CASSIGRDRGPNSPLHF.

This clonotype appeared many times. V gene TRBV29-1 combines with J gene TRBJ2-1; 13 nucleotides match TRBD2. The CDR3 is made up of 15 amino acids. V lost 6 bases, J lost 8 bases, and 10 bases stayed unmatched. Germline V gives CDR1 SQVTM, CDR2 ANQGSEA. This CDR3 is CSVSRLAGGGDEQFF. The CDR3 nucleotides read TGCAGCGTCTCCCGACTAGCGGGGGGCGGGGATGAGCAGTTCTTC.

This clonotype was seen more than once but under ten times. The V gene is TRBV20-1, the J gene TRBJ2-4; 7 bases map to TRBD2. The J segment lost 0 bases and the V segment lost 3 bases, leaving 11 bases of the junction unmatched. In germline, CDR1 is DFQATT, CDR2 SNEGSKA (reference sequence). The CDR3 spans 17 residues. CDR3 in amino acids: CSARTSGTTLAKNIQYF. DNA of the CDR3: TGCAGTGCTAGGACCTCAGGGACTACCCTAGCCAAAAACATTCAGTACTTC.

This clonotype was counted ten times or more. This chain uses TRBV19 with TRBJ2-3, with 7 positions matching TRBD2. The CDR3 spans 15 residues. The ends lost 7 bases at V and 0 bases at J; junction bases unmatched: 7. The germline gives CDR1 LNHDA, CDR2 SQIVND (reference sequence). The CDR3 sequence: CASTLADTSTDTQYF. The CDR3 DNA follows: TGTGCCAGTACCCTAGCGGACACCAGCACAGATACGCAGTATTTT.

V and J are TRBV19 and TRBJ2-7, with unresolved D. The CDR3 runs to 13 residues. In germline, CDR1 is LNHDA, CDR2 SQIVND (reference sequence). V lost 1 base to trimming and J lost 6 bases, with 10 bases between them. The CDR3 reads CASSIVGATEQYF. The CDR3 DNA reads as TGTGCCAGTAGTATAGTAGGAGCGACCGAGCAGTACTTC.

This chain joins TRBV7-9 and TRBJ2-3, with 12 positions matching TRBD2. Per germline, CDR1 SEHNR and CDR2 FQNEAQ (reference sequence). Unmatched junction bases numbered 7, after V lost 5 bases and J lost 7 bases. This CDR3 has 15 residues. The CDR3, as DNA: TGTGCCAGCAGCCGACTAGCGGGAGAAGGAAATACGCAGTATTTT. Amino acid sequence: CASSRLAGEGNTQYF. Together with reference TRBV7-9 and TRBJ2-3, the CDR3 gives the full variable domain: DTGVSQNPRHKITKRGQNVTFRCDPISEHNRLYWYRQTLGQGPEFLTYFQNEAQLEKSRLLSDRFSAERPKGSFSTLEIQRTEQGDSAMYLCASSRLAGEGNTQYFGPGTRLTVL.

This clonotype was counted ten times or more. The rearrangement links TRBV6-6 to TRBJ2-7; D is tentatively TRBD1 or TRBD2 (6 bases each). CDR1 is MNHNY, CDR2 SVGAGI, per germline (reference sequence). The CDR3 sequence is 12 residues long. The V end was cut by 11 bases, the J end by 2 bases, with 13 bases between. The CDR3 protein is CASGGGPYEQYF. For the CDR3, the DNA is TGTGCCTCTGGAGGGGGGCCCTACGAGCAGTACTTC.

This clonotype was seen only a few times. In nucleotides, the CDR3 is TGTGCCAGCAGTTTACAGCGGGAGGCCGAGCAGTTCTTC. It yields the protein CASSLQREAEQFF. This chain links TRBV27 with TRBJ2-1, with 9 bases matching TRBD2. The CDR3 loop spans 13 amino acids. After removal of 2 bases from V and 10 bases from J, the junction contained 3 bases not matched to a gene. Germline values: CDR1 MNHEY, CDR2 SMNVEV (reference sequence).

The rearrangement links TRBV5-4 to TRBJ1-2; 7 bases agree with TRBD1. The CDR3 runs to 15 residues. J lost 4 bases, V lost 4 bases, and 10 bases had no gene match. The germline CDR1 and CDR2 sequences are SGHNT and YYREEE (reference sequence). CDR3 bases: TGTGCCAGCAGCGTTTCGACAGGGTTGAGCTATGGCTACACCTTC. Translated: CASSVSTGLSYGYTF.

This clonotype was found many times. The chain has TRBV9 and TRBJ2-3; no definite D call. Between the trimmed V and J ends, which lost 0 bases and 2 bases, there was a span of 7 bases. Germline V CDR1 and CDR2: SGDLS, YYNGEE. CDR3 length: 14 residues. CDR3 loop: CASSVEPFTDTQYF. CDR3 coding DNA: TGTGCCAGCAGCGTAGAACCCTTCACAGATACGCAGTATTTT.

Here the CDR3 reads CASGKGNQPQHF. The CDR3 DNA sequence: TGTGCCAGCGGTAAGGGCAATCAGCCCCAGCATTTT. The chain employs TRBV9 and TRBJ1-5; D unclear. Germline V gives CDR1 SGDLS, CDR2 YYNGEE. CDR3 length: 12 amino acids. Trimming removed 7 bases from V and 2 bases from J, with 7 bases in between.

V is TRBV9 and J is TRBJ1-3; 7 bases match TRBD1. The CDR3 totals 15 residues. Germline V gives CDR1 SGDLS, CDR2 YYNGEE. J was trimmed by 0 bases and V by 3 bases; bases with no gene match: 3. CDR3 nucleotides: TGTGCCAGCAGCGGACAGGGTCACTCTGGAAACACCATATATTTT. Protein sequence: CASSGQGHSGNTIYF.

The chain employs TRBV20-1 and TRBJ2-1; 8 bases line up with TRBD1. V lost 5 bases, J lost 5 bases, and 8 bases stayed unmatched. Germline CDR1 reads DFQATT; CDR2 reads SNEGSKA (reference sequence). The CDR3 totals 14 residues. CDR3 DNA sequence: TGCAGTGCTGGCCCCGGGACAGGCAACAATGAGCAGTTCTTC. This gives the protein CSAGPGTGNNEQFF.

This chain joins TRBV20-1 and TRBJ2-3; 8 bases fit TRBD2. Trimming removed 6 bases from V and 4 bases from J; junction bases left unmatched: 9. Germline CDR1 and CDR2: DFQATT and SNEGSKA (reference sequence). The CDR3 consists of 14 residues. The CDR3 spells CSAIPGLVPDTQYF. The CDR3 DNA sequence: TGCAGTGCCATCCCGGGACTAGTCCCAGATACGCAGTATTTT.

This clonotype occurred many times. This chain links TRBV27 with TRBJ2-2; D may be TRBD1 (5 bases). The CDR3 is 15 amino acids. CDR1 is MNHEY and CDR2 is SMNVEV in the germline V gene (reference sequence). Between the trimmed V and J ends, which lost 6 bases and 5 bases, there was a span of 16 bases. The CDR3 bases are TGTGCCAGCAGCGTCCTACAGGATCCTACCGGGGAGCTGTTTTTT. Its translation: CASSVLQDPTGELFF.

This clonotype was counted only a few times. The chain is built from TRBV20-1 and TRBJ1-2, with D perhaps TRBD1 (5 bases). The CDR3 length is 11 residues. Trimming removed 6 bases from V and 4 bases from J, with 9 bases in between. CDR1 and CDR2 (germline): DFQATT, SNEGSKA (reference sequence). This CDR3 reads CSAGDGYGYTF. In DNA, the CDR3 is TGCAGTGCCGGGGACGGCTATGGCTACACCTTC.

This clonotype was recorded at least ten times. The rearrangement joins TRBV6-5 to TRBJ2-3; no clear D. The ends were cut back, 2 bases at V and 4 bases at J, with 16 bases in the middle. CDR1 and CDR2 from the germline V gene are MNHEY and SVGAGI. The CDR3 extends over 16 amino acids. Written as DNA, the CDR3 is TGTGCCAGCAGTTACATGGCTCTAGGTTTGCCAGATACGCAGTATTTT. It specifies CASSYMALGLPDTQYF.

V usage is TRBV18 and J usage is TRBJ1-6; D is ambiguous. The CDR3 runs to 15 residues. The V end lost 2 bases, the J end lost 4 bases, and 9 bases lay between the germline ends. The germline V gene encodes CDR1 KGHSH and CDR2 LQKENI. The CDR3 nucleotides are TGTGCCAGCTCACCAGCCGCGGGATATAATTCACCCCTCCACTTT. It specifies CASSPAAGYNSPLHF.

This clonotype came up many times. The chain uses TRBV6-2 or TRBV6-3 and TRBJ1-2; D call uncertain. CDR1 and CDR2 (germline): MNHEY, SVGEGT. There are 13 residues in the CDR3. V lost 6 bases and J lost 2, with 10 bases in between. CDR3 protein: CASRNVANYGYTF. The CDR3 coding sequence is TGTGCCAGCAGAAACGTGGCGAACTATGGCTACACCTTC.

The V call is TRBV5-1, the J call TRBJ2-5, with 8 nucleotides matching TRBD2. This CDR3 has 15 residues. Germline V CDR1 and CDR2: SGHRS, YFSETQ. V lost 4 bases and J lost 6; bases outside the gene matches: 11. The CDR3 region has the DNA TGCGCCAGCAGCCTCGGACTAGCTTCAAGAAAGACCCAGTACTTC. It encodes CASSLGLASRKTQYF.

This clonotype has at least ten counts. The CDR3 DNA reads TGTGCCAGCAGTTTTGGGGTATATCAGCCCCAGCATTTT. It specifies CASSFGVYQPQHF. The chain has TRBV12-3 or TRBV12-4 and TRBJ1-5; D is uncertain. CDR3 size: 13 residues. Trimming shortened V by 3 bases and J by 5 bases, and 8 bases separated the two germline ends.

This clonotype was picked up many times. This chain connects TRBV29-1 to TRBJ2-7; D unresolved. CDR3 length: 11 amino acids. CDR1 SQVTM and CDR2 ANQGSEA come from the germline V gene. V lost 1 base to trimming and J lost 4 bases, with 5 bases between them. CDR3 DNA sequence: TGCAGCGTTGAAGGGGATTACGAGCAGTACTTC. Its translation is CSVEGDYEQYF.

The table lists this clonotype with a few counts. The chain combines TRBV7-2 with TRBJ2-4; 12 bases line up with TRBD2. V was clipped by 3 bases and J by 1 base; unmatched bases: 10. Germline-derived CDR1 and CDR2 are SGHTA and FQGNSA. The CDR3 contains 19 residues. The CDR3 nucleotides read TGTGCCAGCAGCTTTCGACTAGCGGGAGTGTCTTCGGCCAAAAACATTCAGTACTTC. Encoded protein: CASSFRLAGVSSAKNIQYF.

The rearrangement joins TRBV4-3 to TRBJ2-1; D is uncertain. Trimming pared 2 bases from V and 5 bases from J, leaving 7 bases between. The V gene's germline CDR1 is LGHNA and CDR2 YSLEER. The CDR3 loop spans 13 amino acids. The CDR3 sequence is CASSQRLNNEQFF. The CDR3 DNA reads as TGCGCCAGCAGCCAACGCCTCAACAATGAGCAGTTCTTC.

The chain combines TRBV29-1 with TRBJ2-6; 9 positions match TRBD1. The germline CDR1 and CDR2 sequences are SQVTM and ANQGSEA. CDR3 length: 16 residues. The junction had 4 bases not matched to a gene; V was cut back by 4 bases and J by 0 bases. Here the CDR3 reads CSVGETGGSGANVLTF. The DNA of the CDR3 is TGCAGCGTTGGCGAGACAGGGGGCTCTGGGGCCAACGTCCTGACTTTC. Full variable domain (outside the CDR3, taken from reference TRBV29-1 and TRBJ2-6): SAVISQKPSRDICQRGTSLTIQCQVDSQVTMMFWYRQQPGQSLTLIATANQGSEATYESGFVIDKFPISRPNLTFSTLTVSNMSPEDSSIYLCSVGETGGSGANVLTFGAGSRLTVL.